What follows are 25 T cell receptor beta chains derived from one specimen sequenced in a study of early stage breast cancer tumors. Assay: immunoSEQ multiplex PCR; the TCRdb copy retains only in-frame clones and omits some. The sample includes some 70,000 clones, roughly 80% seen only once; the top ten take 3.5%. The sequencing sample was made of blood. The source is a person aged 55 to 69 with breast cancer.

The J gene is TRBJ1-2, the V gene TRBV28; no reliable D call. V gave up 6 bases and J gave up 9 bases, with 23 bases separating them. This CDR3 has 15 residues. Germline V lookup: CDR1 MDHEN, CDR2 SYDVKM. The CDR3 here is CASSFASGPFSSYTF. The CDR3 DNA reads as TGTGCCAGCAGCTTTGCCTCAGGACCTTTTTCCAGCTACACCTTC.

The gene calls are TRBV21-1 and TRBJ2-5. TRBV21-1 is a documented pseudogene. The CDR3 contains 12 residues. The DNA of the CDR3 is TGTGCCAGCAGCAAAGATTTGGAGACCCAGTACTTC. Encoded protein: CASSKDLETQYF.

The V gene is TRBV10-3, the J gene TRBJ2-1, with TRBD1 identical over 8 bases. The CDR3 loop spans 14 amino acids. Losses at the gene ends were 10 bases for V and 4 bases for J; bases not matched to a gene: 9. CDR1 ENHRY and CDR2 SYGVKD come from the germline V gene. CDR3 bases: TGTGCCACAGGGGGTGGACAGGGATACAATGAGCAGTTCTTC. Translation gives CATGGGQGYNEQFF.

The chain uses TRBV28 and TRBJ1-2, with 9 nucleotides matching TRBD1. From germline, CDR1 is MDHEN and CDR2 SYDVKM. After removal of 3 bases from V and 5 bases from J, the junction contained 7 bases not matched to a gene. The CDR3 is 15 amino acids. Written as DNA, the CDR3 is TGTGCCAGCAGTTTCCAGACAGGGGGAGGGTATGGCTACACCTTC. Translating gives CASSFQTGGGYGYTF.

The chain has TRBV11-2 and TRBJ1-2; no definite D call. The ends were cut back, 6 bases at V and 8 bases at J, with 16 bases in the middle. CDR3 length: 13 amino acids. Germline V lookup: CDR1 SGHAT, CDR2 FQNNGV. This chain's CDR3 is CASRRLGSGGYTF. In nucleotides, the CDR3 is TGTGCCAGCAGACGGTTGGGATCGGGCGGCTACACCTTC.

This sequence joins TRBV27 and TRBJ1-2; a possible D gene is TRBD1 (6 bases). With 3 bases removed from V and 6 bases from J, the gap between germline ends came to 11 bases. Germline assignment: CDR1 MNHEY and CDR2 SMNVEV (reference sequence). The CDR3 loop spans 13 amino acids. The CDR3 reads CASSLGGADGYTF. CDR3 nucleotide sequence: TGTGCCAGCAGTTTGGGGGGGGCGGATGGCTACACCTTC.

This clone was seen a single time. The chain couples TRBV4-2 to TRBJ2-7, with D unclear. Trimming took 1 base from V and 10 from J, leaving 8 bases between them. Germline-derived CDR1 and CDR2 are LGHNA and YNFKEQ. This CDR3 spans 11 amino acids. For the CDR3, the DNA is TGTGCCAGCAGCCAAGGGGGTCTTCAGTACTTC. Residues: CASSQGGLQYF.

This sequence joins TRBV29-1 and TRBJ1-1; TRBD1 might be the D (6 bases). The V gene's germline CDR1 is SQVTM and CDR2 ANQGSEA. V gave up 4 bases and J gave up 2 bases, with 17 bases separating them. The CDR3 is made up of 15 amino acids. CDR3 nucleotides: TGCAGCGTTGTCCTTCGGGGGGCGGGAAACACTGAAGCTTTCTTT. Translated: CSVVLRGAGNTEAFF.

With regard to this clone: Its ends do not fully match the called genes, so a read error is possible. The chain links TRBV7-7 to TRBJ2-5; D perhaps matches TRBD2 (7 bases). Germline V gene data show CDR1 as SSHAT and CDR2 as FNYEAQ (reference sequence). CDR3 length: 16 amino acids. The CDR3 loop reads CASSSKSGGLQETQYF. In DNA, the CDR3 is TGTGCTAGCAGTTCGAAGTCGGGGGGCCTGCAAGAGACCCAGTACTTC.

The gene calls are TRBV19 and TRBJ2-6; D not resolved. Germline V CDR1 and CDR2: LNHDA, SQIVND (reference sequence). The CDR3 length is 16 residues. The germline V and J ends were trimmed by 2 bases and 2 bases, with 10 bases remaining between them. The CDR3 sequence: CASSINLGPGANVLTF. Written as DNA, the CDR3 is TGTGCCAGTAGTATAAACCTGGGTCCTGGGGCCAACGTCCTGACTTTC.

The CDR3: CASSQDHSPRNEQFF. The DNA of the CDR3 is TGTGCCAGCAGCCAAGATCACAGTCCCCGCAATGAGCAGTTCTTC. The V and J genes are TRBV14 and TRBJ2-1; D unresolved. The CDR3 is 15 amino acids. From germline, CDR1 is SGHDN and CDR2 FVKESK. The V end lost 0 bases, the J end lost 6 bases, and 12 bases lay between the germline ends.

The chain joins TRBV30 to TRBJ2-7; D is unresolved. This CDR3 spans 14 amino acids. V lost 1 base to trimming and J lost 1 base, with 11 bases between them. Germline loops: CDR1 GTSNPN, CDR2 SVGIG (reference sequence). The CDR3 loop is CAWSERTLSYEQYF. In nucleotides, the CDR3 is TGTGCCTGGAGTGAAAGGACCTTATCCTACGAGCAGTACTTC.

The chain combines TRBV6-1 with TRBJ2-7; tentative D call: TRBD2 (5 bases). CDR1 and CDR2 from the germline V gene are MNHNS and SASEGT. The CDR3 sequence is 14 residues long. Trimming stripped 6 bases from V and 5 bases from J, with 17 bases between. The CDR3 bases are TGTGCCAGCAGGGAACTAGTCTCGAGGAACGAGCAGTACTTC. Translated: CASRELVSRNEQYF.

The CDR3 nucleotides are TGTGCCATCAGTGAGACTAGCGGGGGGGCCGATACGCAGTATTTT. Translation: CAISETSGGADTQYF. The V and J genes are TRBV10-3 and TRBJ2-3; 13 bases are a match to TRBD2. Germline assignment: CDR1 ENHRY and CDR2 SYGVKD. This CDR3 has 15 residues. V trimming: 2 bases; J trimming: 6 bases; junction bases outside the gene matches: 2.

The chain joins TRBV19 to TRBJ2-2, with 7 bases fitting TRBD2. CDR1 LNHDA and CDR2 SQIVND come from the germline V gene (reference sequence). V was clipped by 7 bases and J by 5 bases; unmatched bases: 10. The CDR3 loop spans 15 amino acids. CDR3 residues: CASKRAGARTGELFF. CDR3 nucleotide sequence: TGTGCCAGTAAGAGGGCGGGAGCGCGTACCGGGGAGCTGTTTTTT.

This clone was seen a single time. The chain is built from TRBV6-5 and TRBJ2-6; tentative D call: TRBD1 (5 bases). The CDR3 runs 14 residues. CDR1 and CDR2 from the germline V gene are MNHEY and SVGAGI. V was clipped by 5 bases and J by 4 bases, with 9 bases between them. The CDR3 spells CASSLRQGANVLTF. The CDR3 nucleotides are TGTGCCAGCAGTCTACGACAGGGGGCCAACGTCCTGACTTTC.

Of note for this clone: Other DNA sequences of this sample code for an identical CDR3. The chain couples TRBV7-3 to TRBJ2-2; the D is unclear. Germline V gene lookup returns CDR1 SGHTA and CDR2 FQGTGA. V lost 0 bases and J lost 4, with 0 bases in between. The CDR3 extends over 12 amino acids. CDR3 loop: CASSLTTGELFF. CDR3 coding DNA: TGTGCCAGCAGCTTAACCACCGGGGAGCTGTTTTTT.

V is TRBV6-6 and J is TRBJ2-5; D is ambiguous. Germline lookup yields CDR1 MNHNY and CDR2 SVGAGI (reference sequence). The CDR3 loop spans 12 amino acids. The V end lost 5 bases, the J end lost 5 bases, and 9 bases lay between the germline ends. CDR3 amino acids: CASSPRWETQYF. The CDR3 nucleotides are TGTGCCAGCAGTCCCCGTTGGGAGACCCAGTACTTC.

CDR3 region: CASSQMGAGGYTF. As DNA, the CDR3 is TGTGCCAGCAGCCAAATGGGGGCGGGAGGCTACACCTTC. The V call is TRBV7-6, the J call TRBJ1-2, with a tentative D call TRBD1 (6 bases). CDR1 is SGHVS, CDR2 FNYEAQ, per germline. V was trimmed by 5 bases and J by 8 bases, leaving 15 bases between them. The CDR3 is 13 residues long.

The CDR3 bases are TGTGCCAGCAGCCAAGAGACAGGGTCTGGAAACACCATATATTTT. It yields the protein CASSQETGSGNTIYF. The chain recombines TRBV4-2 with TRBJ1-3, with 7 bases lining up with TRBD1. The CDR3 runs 15 residues. Germline V gene data show CDR1 as LGHNA and CDR2 as YNFKEQ. The trim removed 0 bases at V and 1 base at J, leaving 0 bases unmatched.

This clone appeared a few times. The rearrangement joins TRBV6-1 to TRBJ1-2, with 7 positions matching TRBD1. The germline V gene has CDR1 MNHNS and CDR2 SASEGT. V gave up 6 bases and J gave up 4 bases; unmatched junction bases: 5. The CDR3 is 13 residues long. The CDR3 protein is CASRDRLAYGYTF. DNA for the CDR3: TGTGCCAGCAGGGACAGGTTAGCCTATGGCTACACCTTC.

The chain couples TRBV5-4 to TRBJ2-5; D may correspond to TRBD1 or TRBD2 (6 bases each). This CDR3 contains 15 residues. Germline V gives CDR1 SGHNT, CDR2 YYREEE (reference sequence). V lost 5 bases and J 1 base, leaving 15 bases between the germline ends. As DNA, the CDR3 is TGTGCCAGCAGTCCGGGCGAGGGGGGCCAAGAGACCCAGTACTTC. This translates into CASSPGEGGQETQYF.

The chain recombines TRBV7-2 with TRBJ2-7; 7 bases fit TRBD1. Trimming took 0 bases from V and 3 from J; bases not matched to a gene: 2. The CDR3 has 14 residues. Germline V gene data show CDR1 as SGHTA and CDR2 as FQGNSA. The CDR3, as DNA: TGTGCCAGCAGCTTAGCCGGGACAGACTACGAGCAGTACTTC. Translating it yields CASSLAGTDYEQYF. Supplemented by reference TRBV7-2 and TRBJ2-7, the full variable domain reads GAGVSQSPSNKVTEKGKDVELRCDPISGHTALYWYRQSLGQGLEFLIYFQGNSAPDKSGLPSDRFSAERTGGSVSTLTIQRTQQEDSAVYLCASSLAGTDYEQYFGPGTRLTVT.

J is TRBJ2-1 and V is TRBV9; D ambiguous. The CDR3 is made up of 12 amino acids. V dropped 0 bases and J dropped 5 bases, with 3 bases sitting between them. Germline V lookup: CDR1 SGDLS, CDR2 YYNGEE. For the CDR3, the DNA is TGTGCCAGCAGCGTAGTGAACAATGAGCAGTTCTTC. It codes for CASSVVNNEQFF.

The chain is built from TRBV28 and TRBJ2-3, with 16 bases fitting TRBD2. V dropped 5 bases and J dropped 12; count of bases not matched to a gene: 5. CDR1 and CDR2 (germline): MDHEN, SYDVKM. The CDR3 consists of 14 residues. The CDR3 loop reads CASSPGTSGRAQYF. The CDR3, as DNA: TGTGCCAGCAGTCCCGGGACTAGCGGGAGGGCCCAGTATTTT.